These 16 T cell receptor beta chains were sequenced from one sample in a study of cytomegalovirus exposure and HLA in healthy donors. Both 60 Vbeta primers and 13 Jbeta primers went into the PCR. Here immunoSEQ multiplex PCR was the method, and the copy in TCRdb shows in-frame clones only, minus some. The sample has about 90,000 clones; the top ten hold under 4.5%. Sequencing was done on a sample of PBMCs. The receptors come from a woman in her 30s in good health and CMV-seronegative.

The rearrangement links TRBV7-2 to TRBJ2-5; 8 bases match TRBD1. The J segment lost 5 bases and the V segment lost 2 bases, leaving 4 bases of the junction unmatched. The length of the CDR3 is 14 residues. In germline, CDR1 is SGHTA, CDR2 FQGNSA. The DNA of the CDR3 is TGTGCCAGCAGCTTACAGGGGGCGGGTGAGACCCAGTACTTC. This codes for CASSLQGAGETQYF.

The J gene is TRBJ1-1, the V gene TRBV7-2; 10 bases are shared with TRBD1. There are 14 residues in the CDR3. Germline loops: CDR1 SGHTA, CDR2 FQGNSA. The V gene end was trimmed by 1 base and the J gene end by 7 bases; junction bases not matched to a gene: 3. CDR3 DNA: TGTGCCAGCAGCTTAGACAGGACAGGGGGTGAAGCTTTCTTT. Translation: CASSLDRTGGEAFF.

This CDR3 is CASSRDRGRRQFF. CDR3 sequence (DNA): TGTGCCAGTAGCCGGGACAGGGGACGACGGCAGTTCTTC. This chain uses TRBV19 with TRBJ2-1; 10 bases line up with TRBD1. The V segment lost 6 bases and the J segment 12 bases; nucleotides outside the gene matches: 8. CDR1 is LNHDA and CDR2 is SQIVND in the germline V gene (reference sequence). This CDR3 has 13 amino acids.

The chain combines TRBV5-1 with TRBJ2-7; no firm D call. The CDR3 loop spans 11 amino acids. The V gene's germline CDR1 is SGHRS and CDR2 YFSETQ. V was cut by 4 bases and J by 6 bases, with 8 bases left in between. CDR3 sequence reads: CASSLAGEQYF. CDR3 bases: TGCGCCAGCAGCCTGGCCGGCGAGCAGTACTTC.

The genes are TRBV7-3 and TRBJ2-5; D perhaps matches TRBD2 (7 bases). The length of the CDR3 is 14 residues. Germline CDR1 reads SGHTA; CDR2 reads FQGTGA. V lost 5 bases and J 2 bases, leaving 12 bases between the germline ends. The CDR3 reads CASSIGGGQETQYF. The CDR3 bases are TGTGCCAGCAGCATAGGGGGGGGTCAAGAGACCCAGTACTTC. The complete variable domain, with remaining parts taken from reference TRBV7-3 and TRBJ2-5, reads GAGVSQTPSNKVTEKGKYVELRCDPISGHTALYWYRQSLGQGPEFLIYFQGTGAADDSGLPNDRFFAVRPEGSVSTLKIQRTERGDSAVYLCASSIGGGQETQYFGPGTRLLVL.

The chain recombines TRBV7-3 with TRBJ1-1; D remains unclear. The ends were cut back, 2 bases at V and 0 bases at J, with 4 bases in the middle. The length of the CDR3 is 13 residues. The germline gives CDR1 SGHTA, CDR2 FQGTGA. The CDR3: CASSLFVNTEAFF. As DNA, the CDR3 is TGTGCCAGCAGCTTATTCGTGAACACTGAAGCTTTCTTT.

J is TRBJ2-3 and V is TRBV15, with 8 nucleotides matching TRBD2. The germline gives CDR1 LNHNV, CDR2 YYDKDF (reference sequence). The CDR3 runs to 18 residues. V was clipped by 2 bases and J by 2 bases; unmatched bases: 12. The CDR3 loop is CATSRSPGLGVVTDTQYF. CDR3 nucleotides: TGTGCCACCAGCAGATCCCCGGGACTAGGGGTGGTCACAGATACGCAGTATTTT.

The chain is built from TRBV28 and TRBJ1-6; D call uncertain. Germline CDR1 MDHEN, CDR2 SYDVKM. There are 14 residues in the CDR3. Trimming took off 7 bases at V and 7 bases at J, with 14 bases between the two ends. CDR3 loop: CASILAPGNSPLHF. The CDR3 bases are TGTGCCAGCATCTTAGCCCCGGGAAATTCACCCCTCCACTTT.

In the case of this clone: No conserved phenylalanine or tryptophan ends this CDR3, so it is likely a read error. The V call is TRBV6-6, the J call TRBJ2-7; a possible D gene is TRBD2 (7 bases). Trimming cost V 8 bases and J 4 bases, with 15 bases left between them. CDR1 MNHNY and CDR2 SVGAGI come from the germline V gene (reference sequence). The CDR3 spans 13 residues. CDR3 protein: CASGHAGAYEQYL. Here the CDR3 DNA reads TGTGCCAGCGGCCACGCGGGGGCTTACGAGCAGTACCTC.

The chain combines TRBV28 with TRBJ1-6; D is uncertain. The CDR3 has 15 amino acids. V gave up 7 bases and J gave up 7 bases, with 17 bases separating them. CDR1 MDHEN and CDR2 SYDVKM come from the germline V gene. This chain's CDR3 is CASTPGGLQNSPLHF. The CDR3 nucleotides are TGTGCCAGCACCCCCGGAGGACTTCAGAATTCACCCCTCCACTTT.

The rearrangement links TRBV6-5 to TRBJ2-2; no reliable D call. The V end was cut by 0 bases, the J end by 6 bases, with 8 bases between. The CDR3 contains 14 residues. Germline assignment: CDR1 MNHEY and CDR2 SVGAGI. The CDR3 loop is CASSYSQTPGELFF. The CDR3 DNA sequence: TGTGCCAGCAGTTACTCACAAACCCCCGGGGAGCTGTTTTTT.

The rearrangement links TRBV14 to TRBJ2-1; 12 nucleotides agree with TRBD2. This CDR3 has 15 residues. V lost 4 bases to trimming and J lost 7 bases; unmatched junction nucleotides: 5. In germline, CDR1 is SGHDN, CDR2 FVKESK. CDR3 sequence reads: CASSPLAGGPNEQFF. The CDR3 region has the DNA TGTGCCAGCAGCCCCCTAGCGGGAGGGCCGAATGAGCAGTTCTTC.

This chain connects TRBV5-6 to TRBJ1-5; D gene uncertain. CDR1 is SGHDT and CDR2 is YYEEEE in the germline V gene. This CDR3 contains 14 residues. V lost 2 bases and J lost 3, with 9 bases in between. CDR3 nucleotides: TGTGCCAGCAGCTTAGGAGGGTACAATCAGCCCCAGCATTTT. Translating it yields CASSLGGYNQPQHF.

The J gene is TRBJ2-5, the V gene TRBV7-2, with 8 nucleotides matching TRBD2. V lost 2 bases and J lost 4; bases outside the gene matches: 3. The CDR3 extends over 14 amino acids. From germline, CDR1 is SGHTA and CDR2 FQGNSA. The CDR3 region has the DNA TGTGCCAGCAGCTTAATCGGGGGGGCAGAGACCCAGTACTTC. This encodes CASSLIGGAETQYF. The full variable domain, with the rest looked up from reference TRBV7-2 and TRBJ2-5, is GAGVSQSPSNKVTEKGKDVELRCDPISGHTALYWYRQSLGQGLEFLIYFQGNSAPDKSGLPSDRFSAERTGGSVSTLTIQRTQQEDSAVYLCASSLIGGAETQYFGPGTRLLVL.

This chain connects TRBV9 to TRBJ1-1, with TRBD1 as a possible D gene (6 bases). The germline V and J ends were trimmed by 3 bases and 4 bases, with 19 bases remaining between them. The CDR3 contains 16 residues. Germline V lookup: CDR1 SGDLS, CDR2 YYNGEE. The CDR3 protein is CASSDILGGRSTEAFF. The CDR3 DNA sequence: TGTGCCAGCAGCGATATTTTGGGGGGGCGAAGCACTGAAGCTTTCTTT.

The CDR3 DNA reads as TGCGCCAGCAGCAGGGGACTAGCGGGATCATACAATGAGCAGTTCTTC. Protein sequence: CASSRGLAGSYNEQFF. This chain links TRBV5-1 with TRBJ2-1; TRBD2 matches at 13 bases. Germline CDR1 SGHRS, CDR2 YFSETQ. The V and J ends lost 4 bases and 4 bases, in that order; junction bases with no gene match: 5. The CDR3 runs 16 residues. Filled out from reference TRBV5-1 and TRBJ2-1, the complete variable domain reads KAGVTQTPRYLIKTRGQQVTLSCSPISGHRSVSWYQQTPGQGLQFLFEYFSETQRNKGNFPGRFSGRQFSNSRSEMNVSTLELGDSALYLCASSRGLAGSYNEQFFGPGTRLTVL.